This T cell receptor (beta chain) appears in the sequencing data of a study of T-cell memory formation after mild COVID-19 (dated by TCRdb to the early 2020s). Regarding the research as a whole: Most TCR sequence clusters were specific to one of the two donors. T-cell clones expanding and contracting after mild COVID-19 in a couple of donors were tracked by longitudinal TCRalpha and TCRbeta repertoire sequencing. The cohort comprised two young, previously healthy adult volunteers, one female and one male. General findings and caveats noted by the study authors: Contracting CD4+ clones turned up mainly in the CM and EM memory subsets, whereas EMRA was where CD8+ clones were enriched. Clones contracting from day 15 to 85 had balanced CD4/CD8 phenotypes, while a second wave expanding from day 15 to 37 was biased towards CD4+. The detection of some responding clones in pre-infection memory suggests that pre-existing cross-reactive memory T cells joined the SARS-CoV-2 response. SARS-CoV-2 specificity of the second-wave clones peaking on day 37 was not confirmed. The study included only a couple of mild cases, and larger cohorts that include severe cases with pre-infection samples were judged to be necessary.

The CDR3, from cysteine to phenylalanine, totals 13 residues. Only the CDR3 portion is preserved as DNA: 39 bases, with reading frame beginning at the first base. CDR1 and CDR2, looked up from the germline V gene, are MRHNA and SNTAGT. At the junction V is shortened by 3 bases and J by 4 bases, with 6 bases in between. PBMCs were isolated by Ficoll-Paque density gradient centrifugation. Sequenced on an Illumina NovaSeq 6000. Using 5'RACE with constant-segment primers, TCRalpha and TCRbeta cDNA libraries were constructed, with sample barcodes and unique molecular identifiers added in the process. Trizol reagent was used to extract RNA from every sample. Amplification of the libraries took two PCR steps, and the second step added a second sample barcode plus Illumina TruSeq adapters. The libraries were sequenced on an Illumina NovaSeq using 2 x 150 bp paired-end reads. As for the original processing: Reads were demultiplexed and collapsed into UMI-guided consensus sequences with migec v1.2.7. Using mixcr v2.1.11, the UMI consensuses were aligned to TRA and TRB V and J templates and assembled into clonotypes. A clonotype was counted as expanded or contracted only when both edgeR and NoisET called the clonotype significant, with the noise models trained on biological replicates. edgeR calls used a false discovery rate-adjusted p below 0.01 and a log2 fold-change threshold of 1. As an exploratory analysis of dynamics, PCA with hierarchical clustering was applied to max-normalized trajectories of the 1000 most abundant clonotypes. Separately sequenced CD4+ and CD8+ repertoires were used to assign a CD4 or CD8 phenotype to each responding clone. Using fastp trimming at Q25 and MiXCR clonotype assembly, TCRdb reanalyzed the public sequencing data and kept in-frame beta chains. Merged by CDR3 protein, the rows form single entries marked with the most common genes and DNA. The V and J calls here are based on TCRdb, not the publication. The sample table shows under 400,000 distinct CDR3 sequences, and around a fifth are seen once. The top ten constitute under 15% of the sample.

This clonotype occurred many times. This receptor's antigen is unknown. Base qualities were left out, and no much larger clone turns up one base away. The sample taken for sequencing was PBMCs or a T cell subset sorted from them (not recorded which). The TCR comes from an adult woman who had mild COVID-19 (a few samples of this study predate the infection). The sample titles of this study are shuffled in the database, so cell type and time point are left out; the donor was told from shared clones. The sequence joins TRBV6-4 to TRBJ2-2; no D segment can be confidently identified. In nucleotide form, the sequence is TGTGCCAGCAGTGATGGGCCCACCGGGGAGCTGTTTTTT. Its coded protein is CASSDGPTGELFF.